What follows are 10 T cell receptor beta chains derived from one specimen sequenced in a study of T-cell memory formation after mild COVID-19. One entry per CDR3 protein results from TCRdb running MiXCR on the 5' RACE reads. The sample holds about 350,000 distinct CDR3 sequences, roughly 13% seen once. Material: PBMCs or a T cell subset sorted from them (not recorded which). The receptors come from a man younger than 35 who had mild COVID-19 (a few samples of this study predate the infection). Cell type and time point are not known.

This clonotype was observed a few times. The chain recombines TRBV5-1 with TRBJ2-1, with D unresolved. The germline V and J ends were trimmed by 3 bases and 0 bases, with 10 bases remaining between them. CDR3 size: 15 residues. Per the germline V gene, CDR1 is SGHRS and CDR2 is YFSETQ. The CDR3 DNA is TGCGCCAGCAGCTCCGTCTTTCTCTCCTACAATGAGCAGTTCTTC. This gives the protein CASSSVFLSYNEQFF.

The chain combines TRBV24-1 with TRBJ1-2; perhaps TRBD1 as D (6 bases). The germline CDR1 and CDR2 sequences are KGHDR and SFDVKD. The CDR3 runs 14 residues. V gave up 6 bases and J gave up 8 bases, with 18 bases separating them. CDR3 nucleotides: TGTGCCACCAGTCTGTCCGGGGGCGAGGGCGGCTACACCTTC. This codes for CATSLSGGEGGYTF.

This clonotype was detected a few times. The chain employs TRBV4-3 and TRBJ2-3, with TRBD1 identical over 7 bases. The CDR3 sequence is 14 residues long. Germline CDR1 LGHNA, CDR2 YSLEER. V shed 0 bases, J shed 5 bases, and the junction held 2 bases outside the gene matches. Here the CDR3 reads CASSQDPGGDTQYF. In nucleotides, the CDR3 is TGCGCCAGCAGCCAAGACCCAGGGGGAGATACGCAGTATTTT.

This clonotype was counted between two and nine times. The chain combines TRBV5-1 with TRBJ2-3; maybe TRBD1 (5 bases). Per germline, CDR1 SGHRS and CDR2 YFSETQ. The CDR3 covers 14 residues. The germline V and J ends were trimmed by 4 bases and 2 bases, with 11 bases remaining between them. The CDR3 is CASSPYRTTDTQYF. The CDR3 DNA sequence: TGCGCCAGCAGCCCGTACAGGACCACAGATACGCAGTATTTT. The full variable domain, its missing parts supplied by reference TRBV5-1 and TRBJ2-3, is KAGVTQTPRYLIKTRGQQVTLSCSPISGHRSVSWYQQTPGQGLQFLFEYFSETQRNKGNFPGRFSGRQFSNSRSEMNVSTLELGDSALYLCASSPYRTTDTQYFGPGTRLTVL.

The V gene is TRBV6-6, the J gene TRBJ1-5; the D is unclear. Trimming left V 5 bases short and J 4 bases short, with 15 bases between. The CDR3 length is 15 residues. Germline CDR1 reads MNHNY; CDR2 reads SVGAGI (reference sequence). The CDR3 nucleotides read TGTGCCAGCAGTGAGTATGGGCAGCCGAATCAGCCCCAGCATTTT. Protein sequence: CASSEYGQPNQPQHF.

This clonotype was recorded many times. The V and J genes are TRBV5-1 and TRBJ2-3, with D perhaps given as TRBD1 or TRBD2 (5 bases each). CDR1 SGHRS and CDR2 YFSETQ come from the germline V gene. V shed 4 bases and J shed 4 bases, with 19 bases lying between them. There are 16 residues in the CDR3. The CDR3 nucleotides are TGCGCCAGCAGCCCCCTCGGGGCGGGCGGTTCAGATACGCAGTATTTT. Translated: CASSPLGAGGSDTQYF.

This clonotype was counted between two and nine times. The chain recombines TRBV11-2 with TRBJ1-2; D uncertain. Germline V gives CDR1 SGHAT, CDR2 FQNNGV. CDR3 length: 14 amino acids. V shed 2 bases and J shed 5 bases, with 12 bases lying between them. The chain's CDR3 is CASSLNAGPYGYTF. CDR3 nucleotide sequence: TGTGCCAGCAGCTTAAATGCAGGACCATATGGCTACACCTTC.

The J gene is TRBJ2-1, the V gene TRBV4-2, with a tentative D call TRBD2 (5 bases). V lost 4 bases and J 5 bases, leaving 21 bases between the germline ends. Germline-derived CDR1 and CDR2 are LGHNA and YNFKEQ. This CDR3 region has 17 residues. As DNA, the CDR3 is TGTGCCAGCAGCCCACCCGCGGACTCGTTCCCTCACAATGAGCAGTTCTTC. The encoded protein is CASSPPADSFPHNEQFF.

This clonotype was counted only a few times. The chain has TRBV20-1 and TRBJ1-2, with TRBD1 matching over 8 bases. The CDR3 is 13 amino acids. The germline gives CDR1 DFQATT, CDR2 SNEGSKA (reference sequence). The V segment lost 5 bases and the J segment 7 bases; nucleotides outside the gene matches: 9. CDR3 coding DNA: TGCAGTGCTGTGGACAGGGCGGGAGTTGGCTACACCTTC. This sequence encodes CSAVDRAGVGYTF.

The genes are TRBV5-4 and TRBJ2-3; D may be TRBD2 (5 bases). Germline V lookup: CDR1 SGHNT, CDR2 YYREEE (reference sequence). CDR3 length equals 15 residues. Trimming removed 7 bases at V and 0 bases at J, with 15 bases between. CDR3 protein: CASPPPGDSTDTQYF. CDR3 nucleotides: TGTGCCAGCCCTCCACCCGGGGATAGCACAGATACGCAGTATTTT.